This TCR beta chain originates from a study of cytomegalovirus exposure and HLA in healthy donors. There are 12 residues in the CDR3. Germline V lookup: CDR1 MDHEN, CDR2 SYDVKM. Trimming shortened V by 7 bases and J by 1 base, and 5 bases separated the two germline ends. PCR involved 60 Vbeta and 13 Jbeta primers. Sequencing was performed with immunoSEQ multiplex PCR; in TCRdb, only in-frame clones are kept and a portion is missing. The sample shows about 78,000 clones, about three quarters of them seen only once. This clonotype was sampled from a woman aged 40 to 50 in good health and CMV-seropositive. The sequenced material came from PBMCs. The chain couples TRBV28 to TRBJ1-5, with unresolved D. This CDR3 reads CASTGSNQPQHF. In DNA, the CDR3 is TGTGCCAGCACGGGAAGCAATCAGCCCCAGCATTTT.